The 4 T cell receptor beta chains given below trace back to one sample, sequenced in a study of a mutant IDH1 vaccine in newly diagnosed glioma. Time point reported: week 5, during vaccination. Vaccine doses each comprised 300 ug of mutant IDH1 20-mer peptide, with topical imiquimod. Antigens for these TCRs are unknown. This table comes from immunoSEQ multiplex PCR, and its TCRdb copy is limited to in-frame clones, with some not included. The data show around 36,000 clones, with roughly 90% seen just once and 2% to 3% held by the top ten. Material: PBMCs, obtained from a glioma patient whose treatment included an IDH1 peptide vaccine. The receptors were sampled from a man in his fifties with glioma.

The V call is TRBV28, the J call TRBJ2-7; D is tentatively TRBD1 or TRBD2 (5 bases each). With 4 bases removed from V and 2 bases from J, the gap between germline ends came to 9 bases. Germline lookup yields CDR1 MDHEN and CDR2 SYDVKM. This CDR3 has 13 residues. CDR3 in DNA: TGTGCCAGCAGTTCTCCGGGACCCTACGAGCAGTACTTC. Residues: CASSSPGPYEQYF.

This chain links TRBV4-3 with TRBJ2-7; possible D gene TRBD2, 6 bases. The germline gives CDR1 LGHNA, CDR2 YSLEER. Trimming took off 1 base at V and 10 bases at J, with 11 bases between the two ends. There are 12 residues in the CDR3. As DNA, the CDR3 is TGCGCCAGCAGCCAAGGGCGCGGGACTCAGTACTTC. This sequence encodes CASSQGRGTQYF.

This chain connects TRBV7-6 to TRBJ2-1; a weak D match, TRBD2 (7 bases). Germline V gene lookup returns CDR1 SGHVS and CDR2 FNYEAQ. V dropped 3 bases and J dropped 8 bases, with 17 bases sitting between them. This CDR3 comprises 15 residues. The CDR3 is CASSFGGGRGDEQFF. The CDR3 DNA follows: TGTGCCAGCAGCTTCGGCGGGGGCCGGGGCGATGAGCAGTTCTTC.

The chain is built from TRBV28 and TRBJ2-2; D is undetermined. The V and J ends lost 4 bases and 3 bases respectively, with 3 bases between them. This CDR3 has 12 amino acids. Per the germline V gene, CDR1 is MDHEN and CDR2 is SYDVKM. The CDR3 DNA sequence: TGTGCCAGCAGTTCTCACACCGGGGAGCTGTTTTTT. Protein product: CASSSHTGELFF.